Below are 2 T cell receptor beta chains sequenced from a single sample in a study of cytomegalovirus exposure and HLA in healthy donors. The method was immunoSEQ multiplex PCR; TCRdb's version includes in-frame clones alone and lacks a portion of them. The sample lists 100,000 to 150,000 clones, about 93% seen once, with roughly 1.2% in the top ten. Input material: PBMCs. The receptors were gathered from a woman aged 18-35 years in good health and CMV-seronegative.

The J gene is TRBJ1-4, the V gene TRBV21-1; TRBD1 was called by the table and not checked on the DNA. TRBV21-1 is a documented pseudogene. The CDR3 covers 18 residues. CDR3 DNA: TGTGCCAGCAGCAGCAAAGTATCCGGGACAGGGGGCAATGAAAAACTGTTTTTT. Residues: CASSSKVSGTGGNEKLFF.

The CDR3 DNA follows: TGTGCCAGCAGCTTGGCCCCAGGGGAGCAGTACTTC. This sequence encodes CASSLAPGEQYF. This chain connects TRBV7-9 to TRBJ2-7; the D gene is possibly TRBD1 (5 bases). This CDR3 spans 12 amino acids. V gave up 3 bases and J gave up 7 bases, with 10 bases separating them. Germline V gene sequence: CDR1 SEHNR, CDR2 FQNEAQ (reference sequence).